This passage covers 6 T cell receptor beta chains from one sample sequenced in a study of Ad26.COV2.S vaccination and SARS-CoV-2 variants. Sequencing was performed with immunoSEQ multiplex PCR; in TCRdb, only in-frame clones are kept and a portion is missing. The sample holds about 350,000 clones, about 92% seen once. The sequenced sample was peripheral blood, obtained after recovery from COVID-19. The receptors come from a human donor who had recovered from COVID-19.

The chain combines TRBV3-1 (or the pseudogene TRBV3-2) with TRBJ1-6; a possible D gene is TRBD1 (5 bases). V lost 3 bases and J 7 bases, leaving 13 bases between the germline ends. Per germline, CDR1 LGHDT and CDR2 YNNKEL (reference sequence). This CDR3 has 15 amino acids. The CDR3 DNA reads TGTGCCAGCAGCCAGCGTACCAGGGAAAATTCACCCCTCCACTTT. Amino acid sequence: CASSQRTRENSPLHF.

This chain joins TRBV19 and TRBJ2-1; D perhaps matches TRBD2 (7 bases). CDR1 and CDR2 (germline): LNHDA, SQIVND (reference sequence). The CDR3 consists of 16 residues. V shed 0 bases and J shed 0 bases, with 9 bases lying between them. The CDR3 loop is CASSIEGGASYNEQFF. In DNA, the CDR3 is TGTGCCAGTAGTATAGAGGGGGGGGCCTCCTACAATGAGCAGTTCTTC.

This clone appeared once. This chain uses TRBV6-1 with TRBJ2-1; D is uncertain. The germline CDR1 and CDR2 sequences are MNHNS and SASEGT. Trimming took 2 bases from V and 8 from J, leaving 4 bases between them. There are 11 residues in the CDR3. The CDR3 DNA sequence: TGTGCCAGCAGTGAACTGTATGAGCAGTTCTTC. It yields the protein CASSELYEQFF.

This clone was counted a single time. The chain carries TRBV7-2 and TRBJ2-5, with D tentatively TRBD1 (6 bases). In germline, CDR1 is SGHTA, CDR2 FQGNSA. The CDR3 sequence is 15 residues long. V was pared by 5 bases and J by 5 bases, with 18 bases between. This CDR3 is CASSELQGVGETQYF. CDR3 DNA sequence: TGTGCCAGCAGCGAATTACAGGGAGTCGGCGAGACCCAGTACTTC. The full variable domain, its missing parts supplied by reference TRBV7-2 and TRBJ2-5, is GAGVSQSPSNKVTEKGKDVELRCDPISGHTALYWYRQSLGQGLEFLIYFQGNSAPDKSGLPSDRFSAERTGGSVSTLTIQRTQQEDSAVYLCASSELQGVGETQYFGPGTRLLVL.

This rearrangement joins TRBV2 to TRBJ1-2; 9 nucleotides line up with TRBD1. V trimming: 4 bases; J trimming: 5 bases; junction bases outside the gene matches: 8. The germline gives CDR1 SNHLY, CDR2 FYNNEI. The CDR3 loop spans 15 amino acids. In DNA form, the CDR3 reads TGTGCCAGCAGTGGTCCCGGGACAGGGATTTATGGCTACACCTTC. This codes for CASSGPGTGIYGYTF.

This clone was seen once. V and J are TRBV18 and TRBJ1-2, with D unresolved. Germline-derived CDR1 and CDR2 are KGHSH and LQKENI. CDR3 size: 14 residues. The germline V and J ends were trimmed by 4 bases and 0 bases, with 9 bases remaining between them. The CDR3 DNA reads TGTGCCAGCTCACGCGGTGGGACTAACTATGGCTACACCTTC. Its translation is CASSRGGTNYGYTF. The whole variable domain, filled in from reference TRBV18 and TRBJ1-2, reads NAGVMQNPRHLVRRRGQEARLRCSPMKGHSHVYWYRQLPEEGLKFMVYLQKENIIDESGMPKERFSAEFPKEGPSILRIQQVVRGDSAAYFCASSRGGTNYGYTFGSGTRLTVV.